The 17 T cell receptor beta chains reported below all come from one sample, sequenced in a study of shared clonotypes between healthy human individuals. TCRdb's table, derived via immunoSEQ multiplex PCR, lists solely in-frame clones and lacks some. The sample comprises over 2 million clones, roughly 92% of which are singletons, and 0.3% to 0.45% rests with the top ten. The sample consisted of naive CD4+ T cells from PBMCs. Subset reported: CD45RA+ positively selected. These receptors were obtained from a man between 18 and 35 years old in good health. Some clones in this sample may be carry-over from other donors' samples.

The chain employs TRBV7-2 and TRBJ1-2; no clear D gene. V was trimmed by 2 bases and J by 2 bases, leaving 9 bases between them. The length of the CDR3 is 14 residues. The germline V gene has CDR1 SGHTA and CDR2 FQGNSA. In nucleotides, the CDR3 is TGTGCCAGCAGCTTATATCCAGGAAACTATGGCTACACCTTC. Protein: CASSLYPGNYGYTF.

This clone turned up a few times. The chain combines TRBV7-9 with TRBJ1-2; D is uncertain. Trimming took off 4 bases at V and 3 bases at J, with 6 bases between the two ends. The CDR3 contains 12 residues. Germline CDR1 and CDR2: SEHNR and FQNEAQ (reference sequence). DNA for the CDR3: TGTGCCAGCAGCTCCCGCGACTATGGCTACACCTTC. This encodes CASSSRDYGYTF.

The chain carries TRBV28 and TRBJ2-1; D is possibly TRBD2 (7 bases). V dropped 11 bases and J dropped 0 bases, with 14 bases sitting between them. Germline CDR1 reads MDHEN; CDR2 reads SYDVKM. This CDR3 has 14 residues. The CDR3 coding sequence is TGTGCCGGCGGGGGCCAGAGCTCCTACAATGAGCAGTTCTTC. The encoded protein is CAGGGQSSYNEQFF.

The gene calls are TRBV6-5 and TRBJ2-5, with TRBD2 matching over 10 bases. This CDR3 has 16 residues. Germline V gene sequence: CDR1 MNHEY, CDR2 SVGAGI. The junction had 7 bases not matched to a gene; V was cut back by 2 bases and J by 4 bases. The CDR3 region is CASSYTSSGRGETQYF. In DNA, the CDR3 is TGTGCCAGCAGTTACACTTCGAGCGGGAGGGGAGAGACCCAGTACTTC.

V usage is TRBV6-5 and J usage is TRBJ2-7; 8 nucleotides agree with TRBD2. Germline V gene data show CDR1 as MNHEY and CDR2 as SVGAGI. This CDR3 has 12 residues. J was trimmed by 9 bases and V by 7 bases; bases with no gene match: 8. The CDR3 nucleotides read TGTGCCAGCACCGACGAGGCGGGAGGGCAGTACTTC. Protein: CASTDEAGGQYF.

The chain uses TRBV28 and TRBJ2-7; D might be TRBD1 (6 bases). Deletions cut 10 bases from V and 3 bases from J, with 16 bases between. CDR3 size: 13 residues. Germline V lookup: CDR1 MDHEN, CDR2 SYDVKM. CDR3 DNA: TGTGCCACCCAACCCGGACAGTTCTACGAGCAGTACTTC. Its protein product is CATQPGQFYEQYF. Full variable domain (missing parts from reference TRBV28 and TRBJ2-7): DVKVTQSSRYLVKRTGEKVFLECVQDMDHENMFWYRQDPGLGLRLIYFSYDVKMKEKGDIPEGYSVSREKKERFSLILESASTNQTSMYLCATQPGQFYEQYFGPGTRLTVT.

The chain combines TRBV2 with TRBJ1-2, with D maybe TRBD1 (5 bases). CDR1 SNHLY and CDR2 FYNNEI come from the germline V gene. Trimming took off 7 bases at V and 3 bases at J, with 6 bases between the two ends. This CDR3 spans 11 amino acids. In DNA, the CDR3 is TGTGCCAGCACGGGGGACTATGGCTACACCTTC. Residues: CASTGDYGYTF.

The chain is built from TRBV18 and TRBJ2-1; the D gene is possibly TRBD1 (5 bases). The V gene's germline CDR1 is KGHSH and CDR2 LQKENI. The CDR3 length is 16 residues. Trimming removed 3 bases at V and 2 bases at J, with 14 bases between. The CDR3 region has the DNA TGTGCCAGCTCACCCCCGACAGAGACCCCCTACAATGAGCAGTTCTTC. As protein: CASSPPTETPYNEQFF.

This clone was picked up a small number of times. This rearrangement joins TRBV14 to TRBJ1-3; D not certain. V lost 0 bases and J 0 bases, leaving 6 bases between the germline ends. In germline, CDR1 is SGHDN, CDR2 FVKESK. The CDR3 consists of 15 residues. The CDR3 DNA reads TGTGCCAGCAGCCAAGATCCCCTCTCTGGAAACACCATATATTTT. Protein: CASSQDPLSGNTIYF.

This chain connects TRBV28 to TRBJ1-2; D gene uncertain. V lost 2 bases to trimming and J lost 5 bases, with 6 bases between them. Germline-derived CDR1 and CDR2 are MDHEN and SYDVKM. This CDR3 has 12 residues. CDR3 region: CASSLTPYGYTF. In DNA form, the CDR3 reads TGTGCCAGCAGTTTAACTCCTTATGGCTACACCTTC.

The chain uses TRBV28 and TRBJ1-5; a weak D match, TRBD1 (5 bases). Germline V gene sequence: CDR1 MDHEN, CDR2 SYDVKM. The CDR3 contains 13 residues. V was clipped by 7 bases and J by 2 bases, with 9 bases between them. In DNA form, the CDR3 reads TGTGCCAGCATGCTGGGGGGCAATCAGCCCCAGCATTTT. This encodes CASMLGGNQPQHF.

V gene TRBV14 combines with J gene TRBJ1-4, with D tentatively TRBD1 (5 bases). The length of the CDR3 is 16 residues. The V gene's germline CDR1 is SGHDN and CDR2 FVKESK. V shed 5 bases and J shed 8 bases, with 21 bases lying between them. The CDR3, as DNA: TGTGCCAGCAGCAGTACAGGAGGACTTCGCGGGGAAAAACTGTTTTTT. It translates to CASSSTGGLRGEKLFF. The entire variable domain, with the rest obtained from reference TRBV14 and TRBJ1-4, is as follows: EAGVTQFPSHSVIEKGQTVTLRCDPISGHDNLYWYRRVMGKEIKFLLHFVKESKQDESGMPNNRFLAERTGGTYSTLKVQPAELEDSGVYFCASSSTGGLRGEKLFFGSGTQLSVL.

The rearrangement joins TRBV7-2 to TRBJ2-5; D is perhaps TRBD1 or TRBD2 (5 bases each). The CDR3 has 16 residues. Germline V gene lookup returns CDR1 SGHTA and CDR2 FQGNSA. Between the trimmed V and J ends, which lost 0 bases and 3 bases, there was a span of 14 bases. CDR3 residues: CASSLARDPKEETQYF. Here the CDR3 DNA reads TGTGCCAGCAGCTTAGCTCGGGACCCGAAGGAAGAGACCCAGTACTTC.

The DNA for the CDR3 is TGCGCCAGCAGCCAAGATATCGGACAGGGGATGGCTGAAGCTTTCTTT. The encoded protein is CASSQDIGQGMAEAFF. The chain uses TRBV4-3 and TRBJ1-1, with 9 nucleotides matching TRBD1. Per germline, CDR1 LGHNA and CDR2 YSLEER. This CDR3 is 16 amino acids long. Trimming at V came to 0 bases and at J to 6 bases, leaving 8 bases not matched to a gene.

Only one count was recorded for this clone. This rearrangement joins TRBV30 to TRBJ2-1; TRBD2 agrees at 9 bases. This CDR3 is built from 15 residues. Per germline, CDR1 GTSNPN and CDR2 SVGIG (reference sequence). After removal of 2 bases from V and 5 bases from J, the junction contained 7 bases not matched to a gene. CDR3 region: CAWSPGLATNNEQFF. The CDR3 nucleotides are TGTGCCTGGAGTCCCGGACTAGCGACCAACAATGAGCAGTTCTTC.

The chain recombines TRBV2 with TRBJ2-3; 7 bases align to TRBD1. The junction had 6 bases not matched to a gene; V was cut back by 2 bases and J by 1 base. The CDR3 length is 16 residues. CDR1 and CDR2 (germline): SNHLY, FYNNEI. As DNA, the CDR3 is TGTGCCAGCAGTGAAAGCAGGGGGTTCGGCACAGATACGCAGTATTTT. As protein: CASSESRGFGTDTQYF.

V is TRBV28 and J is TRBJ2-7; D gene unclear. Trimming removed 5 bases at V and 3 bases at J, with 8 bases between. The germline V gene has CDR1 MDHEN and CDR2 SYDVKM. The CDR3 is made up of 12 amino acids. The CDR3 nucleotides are TGTGCCAGCAGTCCCTCAAACTACGAGCAGTACTTC. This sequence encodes CASSPSNYEQYF.